This T cell receptor (beta chain) is drawn from a study of T cells in Graves' hyperthyroidism and ophthalmopathy. Findings and limits, study-wide: Model predictions of ophthalmopathy came a median approximately 6.2 months before onset.

This clonotype came up many times. Its antigen is unidentified. Germline V gene sequence: CDR1 SQVTM, CDR2 ANQGSEA. Unmatched junction bases numbered 4, after V lost 6 bases and J lost 6 bases. The CDR3 has 13 residues. TCR beta CDR3 regions were amplified from RNA. The TCR CDR3 was amplified in a first-round RT-PCR using the HTBI primer set. TCRdb re-analysed the multiplex PCR reads in MiXCR, keeping a single row per CDR3 protein. This table holds 300,000 to 450,000 distinct CDR3 sequences, 15% to 20% found once. In the ophthalmopathy cohort, Clinical Activity Score was at least 3, NOSPECS grade at least 4, and duration under 3 months. Clinicians diagnosed patients from clinical symptoms, serum thyroxine and TRAb, thyroid ultrasound and orbital computed tomography.

V usage is TRBV29-1 and J usage is TRBJ2-2; 10 nucleotides line up with TRBD1. The receptor was isolated from a woman between 40 and 55 years old with Graves' ophthalmopathy. Specimen: blood. The CDR3 nucleotides are TGCAGCGTAAGAGACAGGGGGCCCGGGGAGCTGTTTTTT. Amino acid sequence: CSVRDRGPGELFF.